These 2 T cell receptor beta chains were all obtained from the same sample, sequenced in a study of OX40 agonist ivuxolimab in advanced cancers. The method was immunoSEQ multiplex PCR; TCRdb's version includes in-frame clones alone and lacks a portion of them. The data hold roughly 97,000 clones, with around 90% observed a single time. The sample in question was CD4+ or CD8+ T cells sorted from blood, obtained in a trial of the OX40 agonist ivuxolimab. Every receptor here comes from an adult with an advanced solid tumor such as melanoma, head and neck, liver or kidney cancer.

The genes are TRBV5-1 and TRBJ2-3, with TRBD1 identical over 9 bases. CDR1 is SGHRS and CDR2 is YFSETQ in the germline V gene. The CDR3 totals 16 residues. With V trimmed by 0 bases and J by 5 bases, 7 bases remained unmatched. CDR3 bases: TGCGCCAGCAGCTTGGAGACGGGACAGGGAGGAGATACGCAGTATTTT. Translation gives CASSLETGQGGDTQYF.

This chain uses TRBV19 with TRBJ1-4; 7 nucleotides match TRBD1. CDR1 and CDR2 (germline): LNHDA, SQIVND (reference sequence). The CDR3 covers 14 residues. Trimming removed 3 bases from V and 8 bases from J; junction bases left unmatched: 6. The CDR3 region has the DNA TGTGCCAGTAGTATCTGGACAGGCCACGAAAAACTGTTTTTT. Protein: CASSIWTGHEKLFF.